A single sample is the source of the 23 T cell receptor beta chains below, sequenced in a study of cytomegalovirus exposure and HLA in healthy donors. Primers for the PCR totalled 60 Vbeta and 13 Jbeta. Libraries were prepared by immunoSEQ multiplex PCR; TCRdb keeps only in-frame clonotypes and omits some of them. The data contain around 210,000 clones, about 80% of them seen just once; the ten biggest clones take up approximately 3%. The sequenced sample was PBMCs. The receptors were gathered from a woman aged 25 to 39 in good health and CMV-seronegative.

This rearrangement joins TRBV29-1 to TRBJ2-2; 8 bases are a match to TRBD1. The V gene's germline CDR1 is SQVTM and CDR2 ANQGSEA. There are 17 residues in the CDR3. With V trimmed by 2 bases and J by 5 bases, 13 bases remained unmatched. The CDR3 spells CSVESDRESIFTGELFF. The CDR3 DNA reads as TGCAGCGTTGAATCGGACAGGGAAAGTATTTTTACCGGGGAGCTGTTTTTT.

The chain uses TRBV5-5 and TRBJ1-2, with 7 bases fitting TRBD1. The J segment lost 4 bases and the V segment lost 3 bases, leaving 6 bases of the junction unmatched. The CDR3 has 14 amino acids. Germline V gives CDR1 SGHKS, CDR2 YYEKEE (reference sequence). This CDR3 is CASSSGGGGYGYTF. The CDR3 DNA reads TGTGCCAGCAGCTCCGGAGGGGGCGGCTATGGCTACACCTTC.

The V call is TRBV13, the J call TRBJ2-1, with TRBD2 matching 7 bases. The CDR3 totals 15 residues. Per the germline V gene, CDR1 is PRHDT and CDR2 is FYEKMQ (reference sequence). V trimming: 4 bases; J trimming: 7 bases; junction bases outside the gene matches: 10. The CDR3 region is CASSSATSRGNEQFF. The CDR3 region has the DNA TGTGCCAGCAGCTCTGCGACTAGCCGGGGGAATGAGCAGTTCTTC.

A note on this clone: One junction end does not reproduce the germline sequence, and a read error may be involved. The chain combines TRBV6-6 with TRBJ1-5; D is unclear. This CDR3 spans 13 amino acids. Germline V gives CDR1 MNHNY, CDR2 SVGAGI (reference sequence). The CDR3 DNA follows: TGTGCCGGCAGTTTTAAATCGGTTCAGCCCCAGCATTTT. This gives the protein CAGSFKSVQPQHF.

This clone was counted once. The chain is built from TRBV5-5 and TRBJ1-6; D might be TRBD1 (6 bases). Germline assignment: CDR1 SGHKS and CDR2 YYEKEE (reference sequence). The V end was cut by 1 base, the J end by 6 bases, with 17 bases between. There are 17 residues in the CDR3. CDR3 sequence: CASSLYGTPVGNSPLHF. CDR3 DNA sequence: TGTGCCAGCAGCTTGTACGGGACACCGGTCGGTAATTCACCCCTCCACTTT. Filled out from reference TRBV5-5 and TRBJ1-6, the complete variable domain reads DAGVTQSPTHLIKTRGQQVTLRCSPISGHKSVSWYQQVLGQGPQFIFQYYEKEERGRGNFPDRFSARQFPNYSSELNVNALLLGDSALYLCASSLYGTPVGNSPLHFGNGTRLTVT.

V gene TRBV9 combines with J gene TRBJ1-2, with D perhaps TRBD1 (6 bases). Between the trimmed V and J ends, which lost 1 base and 4 bases, there was a span of 11 bases. CDR1 and CDR2 from the germline V gene are SGDLS and YYNGEE. The CDR3 has 14 amino acids. CDR3 DNA: TGTGCCAGCAGCGTATCACAGGGTATCTATGGCTACACCTTC. As protein: CASSVSQGIYGYTF.

The genes are TRBV7-8 and TRBJ1-4, with D perhaps matching TRBD1 (5 bases). Between the trimmed V and J ends, which lost 6 bases and 8 bases, there was a span of 19 bases. This CDR3 contains 15 residues. Germline V gene lookup returns CDR1 SGHVS and CDR2 FQNEAQ. CDR3 DNA sequence: TGTGCCAGCAGGGGGCGCGGATTGATGAGAGAAAAACTGTTTTTT. This translates into CASRGRGLMREKLFF. The full variable domain, completed using reference TRBV7-8 and TRBJ1-4, is GAGVSQSPRYKVAKRGQDVALRCDPISGHVSLFWYQQALGQGPEFLTYFQNEAQLDKSGLPSDRFFAERPEGSVSTLKIQRTQQEDSAVYLCASRGRGLMREKLFFGSGTQLSVL.

This chain uses TRBV5-6 with TRBJ2-3; D is ambiguous. The CDR3 consists of 12 residues. Looked up from germline, CDR1 is SGHDT and CDR2 is YYEEEE. Trimming shortened V by 5 bases and J by 1 base, and 5 bases separated the two germline ends. This CDR3 reads CASSVGTDTQYF. CDR3 sequence (DNA): TGTGCCAGCAGTGTAGGCACAGATACGCAGTATTTT. Together with reference TRBV5-6 and TRBJ2-3, the CDR3 gives the full variable domain: DAGVTQSPTHLIKTRGQQVTLRCSPKSGHDTVSWYQQALGQGPQFIFQYYEEEERQRGNFPDRFSGHQFPNYSSELNVNALLLGDSALYLCASSVGTDTQYFGPGTRLTVL.

This clone has only a few counts. The J gene is TRBJ2-1, the V gene TRBV5-4, with D tentatively TRBD2 (6 bases). CDR1 and CDR2 (germline): SGHNT, YYREEE (reference sequence). The CDR3 covers 14 residues. The ends were cut back, 3 bases at V and 10 bases at J, with 17 bases in the middle. CDR3 residues: CASSYSGRTSEQFF. The DNA of the CDR3 is TGTGCCAGCAGCTATAGCGGAAGGACCAGCGAGCAGTTCTTC.

This clone has just a few counts. The chain uses TRBV6-5 and TRBJ2-1; TRBD2 agrees at 15 bases. The V and J ends lost 6 bases and 8 bases, in that order; junction bases with no gene match: 5. The CDR3 has 15 residues. CDR1 is MNHEY and CDR2 is SVGAGI in the germline V gene. This chain's CDR3 is CASSLGLAGGYEQFF. In nucleotides, the CDR3 is TGTGCCAGCAGCTTGGGACTAGCGGGAGGCTATGAGCAGTTCTTC.

This chain connects TRBV7-9 to TRBJ2-1; 7 nucleotides line up with TRBD2. CDR3 length: 17 residues. Germline V gene sequence: CDR1 SEHNR, CDR2 FQNEAQ (reference sequence). The ends lost 0 bases at V and 1 base at J; junction bases unmatched: 6. The CDR3 region is CASSLAGSSGSYNEQFF. The DNA for the CDR3 is TGTGCCAGCAGCTTAGCGGGTAGTAGCGGGTCCTACAATGAGCAGTTCTTC.

The J gene is TRBJ2-7, the V gene TRBV30; 9 bases are shared with TRBD2. V trimming: 3 bases; J trimming: 2 bases; junction bases outside the gene matches: 2. This CDR3 contains 13 residues. Germline CDR1 GTSNPN, CDR2 SVGIG (reference sequence). The DNA for the CDR3 is TGTGCCTGGAGGCGGGAGGGGACCTACGAGCAGTACTTC. Its protein product is CAWRREGTYEQYF.

The chain couples TRBV7-9 to TRBJ1-2; weak D call: TRBD1 (6 bases). The CDR3 spans 15 residues. V lost 1 base, J lost 4 bases, and 13 bases lay in between. Germline CDR1 SEHNR, CDR2 FQNEAQ (reference sequence). CDR3 loop: CASSLGTANLYGYTF. Here the CDR3 DNA reads TGTGCCAGCAGCTTAGGGACAGCCAATCTCTATGGCTACACCTTC.

This rearrangement joins TRBV6-1 to TRBJ1-4, with 7 bases that match TRBD1. Unmatched junction bases numbered 11, after V lost 4 bases and J lost 6 bases. Germline V gives CDR1 MNHNS, CDR2 SASEGT. This CDR3 is built from 16 residues. In DNA form, the CDR3 reads TGTGCCAGCAGTGGCAGGGGGTCTTCTGAGTATGAAAAACTGTTTTTT. It yields the protein CASSGRGSSEYEKLFF.

The chain is built from TRBV15 and TRBJ1-1; D might be TRBD1 (5 bases). Germline CDR1 reads LNHNV; CDR2 reads YYDKDF (reference sequence). The CDR3 consists of 15 residues. The V and J ends lost 5 bases and 4 bases respectively, with 17 bases between them. The CDR3 protein is CATSDGTGEGTEAFF. CDR3 bases: TGTGCCACCAGCGATGGGACGGGGGAGGGCACTGAAGCTTTCTTT.

J is TRBJ2-1 and V is TRBV7-2; 11 bases are shared with TRBD2. After removal of 5 bases from V and 10 bases from J, the junction contained 10 bases not matched to a gene. The CDR3 sequence is 15 residues long. The germline V gene encodes CDR1 SGHTA and CDR2 FQGNSA. CDR3 coding DNA: TGTGCCAGCAGCCCGACACTAGCGGGAGAAGACGAGCAGTTCTTC. Protein: CASSPTLAGEDEQFF.

This clone was counted once. The rearrangement uses TRBV19 and TRBJ2-2, with 7 bases aligning to TRBD1. In germline, CDR1 is LNHDA, CDR2 SQIVND (reference sequence). The trim removed 4 bases at V and 4 bases at J, leaving 6 bases unmatched. The CDR3 is made up of 15 amino acids. CDR3 in DNA: TGTGCCAGTAGTAAGAGGGACAGAGTCACCGGGGAGCTGTTTTTT. This encodes CASSKRDRVTGELFF.

The CDR3 is CASKRVRSRVNEQFF. CDR3 coding DNA: TGTGCCAGCAAGAGGGTACGTTCGAGGGTCAATGAGCAGTTCTTC. The rearrangement joins TRBV2 to TRBJ2-1, with D perhaps TRBD2 (5 bases). Per the germline V gene, CDR1 is SNHLY and CDR2 is FYNNEI. Between the trimmed V and J ends, which lost 7 bases and 6 bases, there was a span of 19 bases. CDR3 length: 15 residues.

This chain uses TRBV25-1 with TRBJ1-2, with D possibly being TRBD1 (6 bases). Looked up from germline, CDR1 is MGHDK and CDR2 is SYGVNS. Deletions cut 3 bases from V and 4 bases from J, with 18 bases between. The CDR3 has 16 amino acids. CDR3 residues: CASSEFLGGQRYGYTF. The CDR3 coding sequence is TGTGCCAGCAGTGAGTTTTTAGGGGGTCAACGCTATGGCTACACCTTC.

This chain uses TRBV5-4 with TRBJ2-5; D gene uncertain. V was trimmed by 2 bases and J by 7 bases, leaving 12 bases between them. The CDR3 covers 13 residues. From germline, CDR1 is SGHNT and CDR2 YYREEE (reference sequence). The CDR3 DNA reads TGTGCCAGCAGCTTACGAGCCGGTGGGACCCAGTACTTC. This translates into CASSLRAGGTQYF.

This chain joins TRBV29-1 and TRBJ1-1; D is possibly TRBD1 (5 bases). Germline CDR1 SQVTM, CDR2 ANQGSEA. V lost 7 bases and J lost 2, with 11 bases in between. The length of the CDR3 is 12 residues. The CDR3 nucleotides are TGCAGCGCTCGGGGGGTCAACACTGAAGCTTTCTTT. Its translation is CSARGVNTEAFF.

J is TRBJ2-1 and V is TRBV11-3; 9 nucleotides agree with TRBD1. Germline V gene sequence: CDR1 SGHNT, CDR2 YENEEA. The CDR3 runs to 15 residues. V trimming: 4 bases; J trimming: 8 bases; junction bases outside the gene matches: 9. This CDR3 reads CASSSRTGAVDEQFF. As DNA, the CDR3 is TGTGCCAGCAGCTCCCGGACAGGGGCGGTCGATGAGCAGTTCTTC.

The rearrangement joins TRBV5-1 to TRBJ2-5; 8 bases are shared with TRBD1. The J call may be wrong; the DNA end is better matched by TRBJ2-7. Germline CDR1 is SGHRS and CDR2 is YFSETQ. The CDR3 consists of 14 residues. The CDR3 loop reads CASSLTTGAYEQYF. The CDR3 DNA is TGCGCCAGCAGCTTAACGACAGGGGCCTACGAGCAGTACTTC.